What follows are 13 T cell receptor beta chains derived from one specimen sequenced in a study of blood T cell repertoires in COVID-19. The data were produced by immunoSEQ multiplex PCR, yet TCRdb's version contains in-frame clones alone and is incomplete. The repertoire has 85,000 to 100,000 clones, around 81% of them found once; the top ten carry approximately 8.7%. Sequencing used peripheral blood. All receptors derive from a man aged 50-60 years who had recovered from COVID-19.

The CDR3 here is CASSLDPGDLRGYTF. CDR3 nucleotide sequence: TGTGCCAGCAGCTTGGATCCGGGAGACTTGAGGGGCTACACCTTC. V usage is TRBV5-5 and J usage is TRBJ1-2; no clear D gene. V was clipped by 0 bases and J by 8 bases, with 17 bases between them. The germline V gene encodes CDR1 SGHKS and CDR2 YYEKEE (reference sequence). The CDR3 is made up of 15 amino acids.

The rearrangement uses TRBV6-1 and TRBJ2-5; 9 bases are shared with TRBD2. The CDR3 is 15 residues long. Trimming took 3 bases from V and 6 from J; bases not matched to a gene: 8. Germline CDR1 and CDR2: MNHNS and SASEGT. The CDR3 DNA follows: TGTGCCAGCAGTGATATTGGGACTAGCAGCCAGACCCAGTACTTC. It encodes CASSDIGTSSQTQYF.

This chain uses TRBV6-5 with TRBJ2-2; D is ambiguous. This CDR3 comprises 12 residues. Germline values: CDR1 MNHEY, CDR2 SVGAGI. With 2 bases removed from V and 8 bases from J, the gap between germline ends came to 6 bases. The CDR3 bases are TGTGCCAGCAGTTACACAACAGGGGAGCTGTTTTTT. Its translation is CASSYTTGELFF.

The J gene is TRBJ2-1, the V gene TRBV30; a weak D match, TRBD2 (7 bases). The CDR3 has 13 residues. The ends were cut back, 5 bases at V and 5 bases at J, with 13 bases in the middle. CDR1 and CDR2 from the germline V gene are GTSNPN and SVGIG (reference sequence). As DNA, the CDR3 is TGTGCCTGGGGGGCGGGGGCGCACAATGAGCAGTTCTTC. This encodes CAWGAGAHNEQFF.

The genes are TRBV7-9 and TRBJ2-7, with D possibly matching TRBD2 (6 bases). From germline, CDR1 is SEHNR and CDR2 FQNEAQ (reference sequence). There are 15 residues in the CDR3. V dropped 2 bases and J dropped 3 bases, with 14 bases sitting between them. As DNA, the CDR3 is TGTGCCAGCAGCTTATGGGTTGGAGGGAACTACGAGCAGTACTTC. Protein sequence: CASSLWVGGNYEQYF.

This clone was counted a few times. The chain recombines TRBV5-4 with TRBJ2-7; 10 nucleotides line up with TRBD2. CDR1 and CDR2 (germline): SGHNT, YYREEE (reference sequence). V was pared by 5 bases and J by 2 bases, with 4 bases of the junction left unmatched. This CDR3 region has 14 residues. Written as DNA, the CDR3 is TGTGCCAGCAGTCTCACTAGCGGGGCCTACGAGCAGTACTTC. Translating it yields CASSLTSGAYEQYF.

This clone was detected a few times. V is TRBV4-3 and J is TRBJ2-7; D gene uncertain. The CDR3 has 17 amino acids. CDR1 is LGHNA and CDR2 is YSLEER in the germline V gene. The V gene lost 4 bases and the J gene lost 2 bases, with 21 bases spanning the gap. The CDR3 region has the DNA TGCGCCAGCAGCCCCTACTATGAGGAGAGTCTTACCTACGAGCAGTACTTC. Translating gives CASSPYYEESLTYEQYF.

The chain carries TRBV6-2 or TRBV6-3 and TRBJ2-3; D is unclear. Trimming took 5 bases from V and 2 from J, leaving 8 bases between them. Germline CDR1 reads MNHEY; CDR2 reads SVGEGT. CDR3 length: 13 amino acids. As DNA, the CDR3 is TGTGCCAGCAGTGATGAGTACACAGATACGCAGTATTTT. Translated: CASSDEYTDTQYF.

The V gene is TRBV28, the J gene TRBJ1-1; no clear D gene. The length of the CDR3 is 17 residues. Trimming took 6 bases from V and 1 from J, leaving 21 bases between them. Germline V lookup: CDR1 MDHEN, CDR2 SYDVKM. This chain's CDR3 is CASRVVAGAGGNTEAFF. The DNA for the CDR3 is TGTGCCAGCAGGGTCGTGGCAGGTGCAGGAGGGAACACTGAAGCTTTCTTT.

The chain combines TRBV4-2 with TRBJ1-2, with D perhaps TRBD1 (5 bases). Germline V gene lookup returns CDR1 LGHNA and CDR2 YNFKEQ. The V and J ends lost 4 bases and 4 bases respectively, with 16 bases between them. The CDR3 has 15 residues. For the CDR3, the DNA is TGTGCCAGCAGCCCCCACACGGGGGAACCCTATGGCTACACCTTC. Translated: CASSPHTGEPYGYTF.

The genes are TRBV10-3 and TRBJ1-5; maybe TRBD1 (5 bases). The CDR3 length is 16 residues. V was clipped by 2 bases and J by 1 base, with 12 bases between them. CDR1 is ENHRY, CDR2 SYGVKD, per germline. This chain's CDR3 is CAISEGQGGSNQPQHF. The DNA of the CDR3 is TGTGCCATCAGTGAGGGGCAGGGTGGGAGCAATCAGCCCCAGCATTTT.

The chain employs TRBV5-1 and TRBJ2-1; 8 nucleotides agree with TRBD1. Germline V gene lookup returns CDR1 SGHRS and CDR2 YFSETQ. J gave up 6 bases and V 6 bases, and 11 bases lay outside the gene matches. CDR3 length: 15 residues. CDR3 in amino acids: CASTRTGQDTNEQFF. The DNA for the CDR3 is TGCGCCAGCACAAGAACGGGACAGGACACCAATGAGCAGTTCTTC.

This clone was counted many times. The rearrangement links TRBV29-1 to TRBJ1-2, with D maybe TRBD1 (5 bases). Germline CDR1 is SQVTM and CDR2 is ANQGSEA. The length of the CDR3 is 10 residues. Trimming removed 5 bases at V and 6 bases at J, with 7 bases between. CDR3 region: CSVQGNGYTF. The CDR3 nucleotides are TGCAGCGTTCAGGGCAATGGCTACACCTTC.